This TCR beta chain was found in a study of blood T cell repertoires in COVID-19. About the study: Samples taken during acute and convalescent COVID-19 were collected in the United States, Italy and Spain.

The germline V and J ends were trimmed by 7 bases and 3 bases, with 4 bases remaining between them. CDR1 is MNHEY and CDR2 is SVGAGI in the germline V gene. The CDR3 covers 11 residues. The method was immunoSEQ multiplex PCR; TCRdb's version includes in-frame clones alone and lacks a portion of them. The sample has over 55,000 clones, roughly 87% seen once. The chain recombines TRBV6-5 with TRBJ1-3; D call uncertain. Sequencing was performed on peripheral blood. The clonotype was recovered from a woman aged 60-75 years with acute or convalescent COVID-19. Written as DNA, the CDR3 is TGTGCCAGCACCATTGGAAACACCATATATTTT. It encodes CASTIGNTIYF.